These T cell receptor beta chains were read from a single sample in a study of OX40 agonist ivuxolimab in advanced cancers. This table comes from immunoSEQ multiplex PCR, and its TCRdb copy is limited to in-frame clones, with some not included. Here the sample spans 55,000 to 70,000 clones, 80% to 90% being singletons. The specimen comprised CD4+ or CD8+ T cells sorted from blood, sampled in a trial of the OX40 agonist ivuxolimab. These receptors came from an adult with an advanced solid tumor such as melanoma, head and neck, liver or kidney cancer. CDR3s leave out the opening cysteine and the closing phenylalanine or tryptophan. D genes are given only for firm matches.

D	length	V	J	CDR3
-	10	TRBV7-9	TRBJ2-7	ASSRDIGEQY
TRBD1	15	TRBV5-1	TRBJ1-3	ASSLGDRGSSGNTIY
-	13	TRBV4-1	TRBJ1-6	ASSQDRGSNSPLH
-	12	TRBV18	TRBJ1-5	ASSPRAGNQPQH
-	9	TRBV7-2	TRBJ2-1	ASSLFGEQF
-	14	TRBV27	TRBJ2-1	ASSLNSQGPYNEQF
-	11	TRBV6-1	TRBJ1-1	ASSAPSGTEAF
TRBD2	13	TRBV19	TRBJ2-3	ASRRGGLYPDTQY
TRBD1	11	TRBV28	TRBJ2-5	ASTLDRGETQY
-	11	TRBV18	TRBJ1-1	ASSPPVNTEAF
-	11	TRBV18	TRBJ2-5	ASSPPLVETQY
-	9	TRBV20-1	TRBJ2-7	SASPHVEQY
-	14	TRBV7-6	TRBJ2-3	ASSLRVGPLTDTQY
-	15	TRBV5-3	TRBJ1-6	ARSRDTSSSYNSPLH
TRBD2	13	TRBV4-1	TRBJ2-1	ASSLGLAGKDEQF
TRBD2	15	TRBV18	TRBJ2-1	ASSPRGLAGGYNEQF
-	13	TRBV11-3	TRBJ2-1	ASSLNDVVANEQF